What follows is one TCR beta chain and its context. Its target is not known. This specimen comes from a study of CD8 T cells in Susac syndrome. Study results and caveats: It was acknowledged by the study that relatively few individuals were included in its TCR sequencing and HLA analysis.

With random hexamers, reverse transcription was performed on about 0.5 to 1 ug of RNA. TCRdb re-analysed the immunoSEQ multiplex PCR reads in MiXCR, keeping a single row per CDR3 protein. Seen here are some 150,000 distinct CDR3 sequences, around 95% observed once, and the top ten hold 0.21%. Germline values: CDR1 SQVTM, CDR2 ANQGSEA. The CDR3 loop spans 19 amino acids. Trimming took off 6 bases at V and 2 bases at J, with 30 bases between the two ends. Sequencing targeted TCR beta in T cells from blood (CD8+ and CD4+). The origin of this receptor is a human donor with multiple sclerosis. V usage is TRBV29-1 and J usage is TRBJ2-3; possibly TRBD1 or TRBD2 for D (6 bases each). Sequences were obtained from CD8+ T cells from PBMCs. DNA for the CDR3: TGCAGCGTCTCAGGGGAACCAGCCGGGACTCCAATACCCACAGATACGCAGTATTTT. Translated, it gives CSVSGEPAGTPIPTDTQYF.